This T cell receptor beta chain emerged from a study of cytomegalovirus exposure and HLA in healthy donors (dated by TCRdb to about 2017). Background on the whole study: An earlier analysis of roughly 610 of the donors reported 250 to 350 Gb of sequence data and approximately 120 million unique TCR beta sequences obtained from about 180 million T cells. In a later genetic analysis, genome-wide SNP genotypes for about 55% of the roughly 700 donors were used, and that subset was treated as a discovery cohort. An earlier analysis of some 500 of the donors applied high-throughput TCR beta sequencing to assess whether each TCR beta V gene segment acted as functional or pseudogenic. Both class I and class II loci were covered by HLA typing, at four-digit resolution. Donor age, sex, ethnicity and CMV serostatus were collected together with the repertoire data. Four to six DR-DQ haplotypes were handled as single units for association and clustering, since linkage in the cohort was strong. A later analysis re-analyzed previously published TCR beta repertoires from approximately 700 donors and added high-resolution HLA genotyping to study TCR occurrence patterns. On average, around 200,000 unique TCR beta nucleotide sequences were sequenced per donor among some 420 genotyped donors of the cohort, with about 19% of those sequences being non-productive. The number of typed donors differed by locus: about 620-640 for A, B, C, DRB1 and DQB1; 500 to 550 for DQA1; 606 for DPA1; and some 470 for DPB1. Every discovery cohort repertoire had been produced on one sequencing platform. The later analysis used no new phenotypic data to find candidate immune exposures, relying instead on TCR beta sequences and their occurrence across donors. An early release covering roughly 640 HLA-typed donors comprised roughly 300 gigabases of sequencing data and around 85 million unique TCR sequences. The study aimed to test whether signatures of past pathogen exposure could be identified by cataloging public T cell receptors. The study combined high-throughput TCR immunosequencing, statistical association of individual TCRs with disease status, and machine learning to predict cytomegalovirus infection status. Among the roughly 400 genotyped donors, about 83% belonged to the genetic ancestry cluster associated with self-reported Caucasian donors. The study used immunosequencing to profile the T cell repertoires of several hundred subjects and linked those repertoires to cytomegalovirus serostatus. Besides the first cohort of under 700 subjects, a separate validation cohort made up of over 95 different subjects was used.

Notes on this clone: The antigen it binds to is not known. The sample holds no much larger clone one base away, and base qualities are not on file.

Libraries were prepared through the immunoSEQ multiplex PCR assay. The multiplex PCR relied on a mix of 60 forward primers for TCR Vbeta segments and 13 reverse primers for TCR Jbeta segments. Amplification of the CDR3 region of rearranged TCR beta genes was performed with a multiplex PCR assay on genomic DNA. Amplified TCR beta libraries were sequenced as 87-base-pair reads on the Illumina HiSeq System. In the original analysis: In a later analysis, 77 million or so unique TCR beta chains were counted across the 690 or so repertoires, and roughly 10 million of these chains were shared by at least two donors. Raw reads were error-corrected and collapsed into unique sequences by a nearest-neighbor algorithm in which closely related sequences were merged to remove PCR and sequencing errors. To assign V, D and J gene segments, CDR3 sequences were aligned to IMGT reference sequences. For a sequence to be retained, at least a six-nucleotide match to both a V gene segment and a J gene segment was required. A rearrangement was called productive if the CDR3 had no stop codons and remained in frame with V and J, and every other rearrangement was called non-productive. CDR3 was defined according to IMGT convention as the region running from the second conserved V-encoded cysteine to the conserved J-encoded phenylalanine. The earlier analysis of fewer than 700 of the donors excluded sequences that lacked an unambiguous match to a single V gene segment. In an earlier analysis of some 590 of the donors, a V segment was called functional when productive rearrangements were above 56.7%, and segregating when the standard deviation between donors exceeded 5%. A statistical classification framework was developed to diagnose cytomegalovirus status using the catalog of TCR beta chain sequences. V and J gene assignment, in a later analysis, came from comparing TCR nucleotide sequences with IMGT/GENE-DB human TR gene sequences. The TCRdist pipeline was used in a later analysis to assign CDR3 sequences and most-parsimonious VDJ recombination scenarios. A later analysis defined each TCR beta chain by its CDR3 amino acid sequence plus V-gene family, and excluded reads lacking a unique V-gene family. A later analysis removed several hundred highly shared, low-generation-probability nucleotide sequences to deal with suspected cross-contamination and a sequencing artifact. A later analysis calculated a clonal expansion index for each public chain from normalized within-repertoire ranks of inferred template counts. In a later analysis, generation probabilities were computed using a VDJ recombination model fitted to out-of-frame rearrangements, and the results were checked against IGoR. Hypergeometric tests were used in a later analysis to score TCR-TCR, TCR-HLA and TCR-CMV co-occurrence, with a repertoire-size bias correction applied to the TCR pairs. False discovery rates were estimated in a later analysis by permuting HLA or CMV assignments 20 times. A later analysis grouped co-occurring TCRs with DBSCAN, adding TCRdist sequence similarity when clustering within HLA-allele-positive subsets. Repertoires with fewer than 30,000 or more than 120,000 public chains, plus five repertoires with anomalous nucleotide sharing, were excluded from co-occurrence clustering. TCRdb re-hosts the immuneACCESS table, in-frame sequences only. Its copies lack some clones; in the studies checked, an unresolved V gene accounts for under half of them, and the cause for the rest is not known. V, J and clone size derive from that table, while D and trimming were established from the DNA sequence. This sample holds some 170,000 clones; 60% to 85% were observed only once. 2.5% to 3.5% of the sample rests with the top ten.

Findings and caveats that apply to the study as a whole: Linkage disequilibrium might explain the correlated functional status among segregating V segments, but an unknown experimental factor could not be ruled out. In this cohort, only TCR beta chains were sequenced, and detectable features were limited by the absence of alpha or paired-chain data. Presence/absence analyses assumed roughly uniform sequencing depth across donors, an assumption that may not hold. A later genetic analysis reported fewer N-insertions in productive TCRs among donors in an Asian-associated ancestry cluster than the approximately 670-donor mean. Because HLA typing was missing for some donors at each locus, association tests included only the typed subset. In a later analysis, TCR association rates were found to vary across HLA loci, with the most associated TCRs seen for DRB1 alleles and the fewest for HLA-C alleles. Because counts were too low, seventeen rarely observed V segments, including chromosome 9 orphons, were excluded from the earlier analysis of under 650 of the donors. A further reported finding was that TCR beta sequences accurately predicted the HLA-A and HLA-B alleles for most subjects in the first cohort. Most TCR sequences were observed very rarely across donors, whereas some public TCRs were present in many individuals. In vitro tests confirmed that three of the cytomegalovirus-associated TCR beta chains recognize cytomegalovirus antigens. In both the original and validation cohorts, the classifier was reported to diagnose cytomegalovirus status with high specificity and sensitivity. Assigning TCR associations to individual alleles was difficult when HLA alleles, especially DR and DQ, strongly co-occurred. Compared with equally common non-associated chains, HLA-associated TCR beta chains in a later analysis were more clonally expanded and had lower generation probabilities. In a later analysis, most CMV-associated TCR beta chains were found to appear HLA-restricted, with HLA associations seemingly driven largely by CMV exposure. An association between a missense DCLRE1C variant and V-gene and J-gene trimming of TCR beta chains was found in a later genetic analysis and replicated in an independent cohort. Several of the top co-occurrence clusters appeared to be linked to parvovirus B19, influenza, CMV and Epstein-Barr virus, according to a later analysis. At a false discovery rate of 0.05, a later analysis linked 16,951 TCR beta sequences to specific HLA alleles. The study gave a list of some 150 TCR beta chains associated with cytomegalovirus. A cluster of highly shared sequence variants was judged likely to represent a technical artifact of the sequencing pipeline. The only immune exposure information available for the cohort was CMV serostatus. According to the authors, the approach could potentially be generalized to other disease states and immunological phenotypes. In an earlier analysis of more than 450 of the donors, most TCR beta V segments were observed in productive rearrangements about 90% or about 30% of the time, broadly matching IMGT annotations.

The cohort comprised 550 to 700 healthy bone marrow donors. Cohort members were all nominally healthy when sampled, although unrecorded immune exposures were likely present. The donor was CMV seropositive and was included in the group of 250 to 350 seropositive cohort members. Each donor provided a peripheral blood sample, and peripheral blood mononuclear cells were used for TCR beta sequencing. The Qiagen DNeasy Blood Extraction Kit was used to extract genomic DNA from the blood cell samples. The clonotype was recovered from a woman aged 45-65 years in good health and CMV-seropositive. Material: PBMCs.

The nucleotide sequence reads TGTGCCAGCACGGGCGCTGGGGGCGAATATTCACCCCTCCACTTT. It translates as CASTGAGGEYSPLHF. The rearranged segments are TRBV2 and TRBJ1-6; a tentative D call is TRBD1 (6 bases match). The CDR3 covers 15 residues, taking in both the cysteine and the phenylalanine. The kept DNA is CDR3 alone, 45 bases in frame from the first base. CDR1 and CDR2 (SNHLY, FYNNEI) derive from the germline V gene. The junction shows trimming of 7 bases on V and 8 bases on J, plus 18 bases between the germline ends.